This entry is about one T cell receptor beta chain. This record belongs to a study of T cells after yellow fever vaccination. Across the study: Those fractions that held only low numbers of cells were prepared using the SMART-Seq v4 Ultra Low Input RNA kit.

Findings and limits, study-wide: Some clonotypes were seen in both the CD4 and the CD8 compartments. These made up a small share and likely arose from convergent recombination. Most primary-vaccination clones reappeared after the booster (about 97% CD4, 88% CD8).

TCRdb reprocessed the 5' RACE reads with MiXCR, giving one entry per CDR3 protein. Found here are under 20,000 distinct CDR3 sequences, more than 4% of them singletons; the top ten hold less than 0.45%. This receptor was taken from a man aged 30 to 45 who received the YFV17D yellow fever vaccine. This specimen was PBMCs, either bulk or a sorted T-cell subset (CD4+, CD8+, memory, or dextramer-sorted; not recorded which), taken 15 days after the yellow fever booster vaccination.

CDR3 loop: CDTSRVGPGEAMGQFF. In DNA form, the CDR3 reads TGTGACACAAGCAGGGTGGGCCCCGGGGAAGCTATGGGGCAGTTCTTC. The chain uses TRBV15 and TRBJ2-1; D could derive from TRBD1 or TRBD2 (5 bases each). Germline values: CDR1 LNHNV, CDR2 YYDKDF (reference sequence). The length of the CDR3 is 16 residues. Full variable domain (outside the CDR3, taken from reference TRBV15 and TRBJ2-1): DAMVIQNPRYQVTQFGKPVTLSCSQTLNHNVMYWYQQKSSQAPKLLFHYYDKDFNNEADTPDNFQSRRPNTSFCFLDIRSPGLGDTAMYLCDTSRVGPGEAMGQFFGPGTRLTVL.